The next 20 T cell receptor beta chains were all read from a single sample in a study of blood T cell repertoires in COVID-19. Repertoires were generated with immunoSEQ multiplex PCR, while TCRdb's copy carries only in-frame clones and drops some. The sample consists of around 130,000 clones, around 81% of them appearing once. Source material: peripheral blood. The receptors were gathered from a man in his forties or fifties with active or convalescent COVID-19.

The V gene is TRBV5-4, the J gene TRBJ2-2; 8 nucleotides line up with TRBD1. Germline CDR1 is SGHNT and CDR2 is YYREEE (reference sequence). V lost 4 bases, J lost 5 bases, and 7 bases stayed unmatched. The CDR3 covers 15 residues. The DNA of the CDR3 is TGTGCCAGCAGCCCCCAGGGGGCCCAGACCGGGGAGCTGTTTTTT. This translates into CASSPQGAQTGELFF.

This sequence joins TRBV25-1 and TRBJ1-1, with a weak D call TRBD1 (5 bases). With 6 bases removed from V and 7 bases from J, the gap between germline ends came to 9 bases. CDR1 MGHDK and CDR2 SYGVNS come from the germline V gene. The CDR3 has 11 residues. The CDR3 protein is CASRLTVEAFF. The CDR3 region has the DNA TGTGCCAGCAGATTGACAGTTGAAGCTTTCTTT. Based on the CDR3 plus reference TRBV25-1 and TRBJ1-1, the full variable domain is EADIYQTPRYLVIGTGKKITLECSQTMGHDKMYWYQQDPGMELHLIHYSYGVNSTEKGDLSSESTVSRIRTEHFPLTLESARPSHTSQYLCASRLTVEAFFGQGTRLTVV.

This chain connects TRBV5-1 to TRBJ1-2; TRBD1 matches 8 bases. The CDR3 runs to 15 residues. The J segment lost 5 bases and the V segment lost 0 bases, leaving 6 bases of the junction unmatched. Germline lookup yields CDR1 SGHRS and CDR2 YFSETQ. In nucleotides, the CDR3 is TGCGCCAGCAGCTTGGAATCGGACAGGGTTTATGGCTACACCTTC. Amino acid sequence: CASSLESDRVYGYTF.

This clone was recorded once. The gene calls are TRBV19 and TRBJ1-6, with a possible D match to TRBD1 (6 bases). The germline V gene encodes CDR1 LNHDA and CDR2 SQIVND (reference sequence). The ends were cut back, 5 bases at V and 0 bases at J, with 11 bases in the middle. The CDR3 length is 16 residues. CDR3 nucleotides: TGTGCCAGTAGTGTCGACAGGACCTCCTATAATTCACCCCTCCACTTT. Translating gives CASSVDRTSYNSPLHF.

V is TRBV7-2 and J is TRBJ1-5; D is uncertain. The V gene lost 3 bases and the J gene lost 4 bases, with 7 bases spanning the gap. The germline V gene has CDR1 SGHTA and CDR2 FQGNSA. The CDR3 runs to 13 residues. The CDR3 protein is CASSFANNQPQHF. CDR3 nucleotide sequence: TGTGCCAGCAGCTTTGCGAATAATCAGCCCCAGCATTTT.

This clone was picked up one time. This rearrangement joins TRBV4-1 to TRBJ2-7; perhaps TRBD2 as D (7 bases). The CDR3 contains 16 residues. Germline V gives CDR1 MGHRA, CDR2 YSYEKL. V was shortened by 0 bases and J by 5 bases, with 17 bases between the two germline ends. The DNA of the CDR3 is TGCGCCAGCAGCCAAGATCGTGGGGGGGCTCGCGACGAGCAGTACTTC. It yields the protein CASSQDRGGARDEQYF.

This clone was counted many times. The genes are TRBV6-5 and TRBJ2-1, with 9 nucleotides matching TRBD1. The CDR3 runs 14 residues. V lost 0 bases to trimming and J lost 7 bases; unmatched junction nucleotides: 1. Germline assignment: CDR1 MNHEY and CDR2 SVGAGI. The CDR3 loop reads CASSYSGTGNEQFF. The CDR3 nucleotides are TGTGCCAGCAGTTACTCCGGGACAGGGAATGAGCAGTTCTTC.

The chain links TRBV5-1 to TRBJ2-3, with 10 bases identical to TRBD2. The CDR3 is 19 amino acids. The ends lost 0 bases at V and 2 bases at J; junction bases unmatched: 12. CDR1 is SGHRS and CDR2 is YFSETQ in the germline V gene. The CDR3: CASSLGLAGARMNTDTQYF. The CDR3 DNA follows: TGCGCCAGCAGCTTGGGGCTAGCGGGGGCCCGGATGAACACAGATACGCAGTATTTT.

This sequence joins TRBV18 and TRBJ2-7; D might be TRBD1 (5 bases). The CDR3 totals 12 residues. Germline CDR1 and CDR2: KGHSH and LQKENI. Trimming pared 3 bases from V and 4 bases from J, leaving 7 bases between. The CDR3: CASSPRQYEQYF. The CDR3 DNA sequence: TGTGCCAGCTCACCTCGACAGTACGAGCAGTACTTC.

The V call is TRBV6-5, the J call TRBJ1-1, with a tentative D call TRBD1 (5 bases). V lost 4 bases to trimming and J lost 8 bases, with 17 bases between them. CDR1 is MNHEY, CDR2 SVGAGI, per germline. This CDR3 comprises 14 residues. CDR3 residues: CASSLGTGGGEAFF. As DNA, the CDR3 is TGTGCCAGCAGTTTGGGGACGGGAGGAGGGGAAGCTTTCTTT.

The V and J genes are TRBV5-1 and TRBJ1-3, with 9 nucleotides matching TRBD1. The V gene's germline CDR1 is SGHRS and CDR2 YFSETQ. This CDR3 has 15 amino acids. J gave up 8 bases and V 4 bases, and 10 bases lay outside the gene matches. CDR3 DNA: TGCGCCAGCAGCGTCAACCGGGACAGGGTTGACACCATATATTTT. This gives the protein CASSVNRDRVDTIYF.

The V gene is TRBV5-6, the J gene TRBJ2-5; unclear D gene. The germline V gene encodes CDR1 SGHDT and CDR2 YYEEEE. V was clipped by 4 bases and J by 0 bases, with 7 bases between them. The CDR3 runs 13 residues. CDR3: CASSPRYQETQYF. The CDR3 nucleotides read TGTGCCAGCAGCCCTCGGTACCAAGAGACCCAGTACTTC.

This clone was detected only a few times. This chain connects TRBV10-3 to TRBJ2-5; TRBD1 matches at 9 bases. This CDR3 region has 15 residues. CDR1 ENHRY and CDR2 SYGVKD come from the germline V gene. The ends lost 2 bases at V and 0 bases at J; junction bases unmatched: 1. The CDR3, as DNA: TGTGCCATCAGTGAGGGACAGGGGTACCAAGAGACCCAGTACTTC. Its protein product is CAISEGQGYQETQYF.

This clone was counted once. This could be a read error, since a much larger clone is one nucleotide away. The sample carries other DNA sequences with the same CDR3. The rearrangement uses TRBV3-1 (or the pseudogene TRBV3-2) and TRBJ1-6, with 8 bases matching TRBD1. The CDR3 spans 15 residues. Germline loops: CDR1 LGHDT, CDR2 YNNKEL (reference sequence). Losses at the gene ends were 1 base for V and 7 bases for J; bases not matched to a gene: 3. The CDR3 here is CASSQGGQGNSPLHF. The CDR3 DNA reads as TGTGCCAGCAGCCAAGGCGGACAGGGAAATTCACCCCTCCACTTT.

This clone has a single count. The chain has TRBV5-1 and TRBJ2-3, with 8 bases matching TRBD1. The CDR3 runs 16 residues. Germline lookup yields CDR1 SGHRS and CDR2 YFSETQ. V shed 0 bases and J 0 bases; nucleotides not matched to a gene: 3. The CDR3 reads CASSLARTGSTDTQYF. CDR3 nucleotide sequence: TGCGCCAGCAGCTTGGCTAGGACAGGGAGCACAGATACGCAGTATTTT.

The rearrangement uses TRBV14 and TRBJ1-2; no clear D. Deletions cut 6 bases from V and 0 bases from J, with 8 bases between. Germline V CDR1 and CDR2: SGHDN, FVKESK. This CDR3 has 13 residues. The CDR3 bases are TGTGCCAGCAGTCCGGGATCTAACTATGGCTACACCTTC. This gives the protein CASSPGSNYGYTF.

The CDR3 DNA reads as TGTGCCAGCAGTGAATCGAGAGGTCAGCCCCAGCATTTT. Translation: CASSESRGQPQHF. V and J are TRBV6-1 and TRBJ1-5; D gene unclear. The CDR3 has 13 residues. Trimming pared 2 bases from V and 6 bases from J, leaving 8 bases between. Germline CDR1 is MNHNS and CDR2 is SASEGT.

The chain combines TRBV11-2 with TRBJ1-4, with a possible D match to TRBD1 (5 bases). The germline CDR1 and CDR2 sequences are SGHAT and FQNNGV. The V and J ends lost 5 bases and 6 bases respectively, with 16 bases between them. The CDR3 contains 15 residues. The CDR3 DNA follows: TGTGCCAGCAGCCCCCGGGACTGGGGTTATGAAAAACTGTTTTTT. Translation gives CASSPRDWGYEKLFF.

This chain links TRBV6-4 with TRBJ2-7; 10 bases are a match to TRBD1. From germline, CDR1 is MRHNA and CDR2 SNTAGT. V lost 6 bases to trimming and J lost 3 bases; unmatched junction nucleotides: 8. The CDR3 runs 15 residues. CDR3 amino acids: CASRQSGTGVYEQYF. The CDR3 DNA reads TGTGCCAGCAGACAATCCGGGACAGGGGTCTACGAGCAGTACTTC.

The rearrangement joins TRBV28 to TRBJ1-6, with D hard to call. CDR3 length: 12 amino acids. Germline V CDR1 and CDR2: MDHEN, SYDVKM. With 1 base removed from V and 13 bases from J, the gap between germline ends came to 8 bases. CDR3 nucleotides: TGTGCCAGCAGTTTATTGGGCGGGCCCCTCCACTTT. It yields the protein CASSLLGGPLHF.